Presented here are 30 T cell receptor beta chains from one specimen sequenced in a study of cytomegalovirus exposure and HLA in healthy donors. PCR used 60 Vbeta primers and 13 Jbeta primers. The data were produced by immunoSEQ multiplex PCR, yet TCRdb's version contains in-frame clones alone and is incomplete. The table lists about 130,000 clones, approximately 85% of them singletons. What was sequenced was PBMCs. The receptors were sampled from a boy aged 5 to 17 in good health and CMV-seronegative.

The chain is built from TRBV9 and TRBJ2-1; 8 positions match TRBD1. The CDR3 runs to 13 residues. Germline lookup yields CDR1 SGDLS and CDR2 YYNGEE. After removal of 0 bases from V and 10 bases from J, the junction contained 3 bases not matched to a gene. CDR3 loop: CASSVADREEQFF. The DNA for the CDR3 is TGTGCCAGCAGCGTAGCGGACAGGGAGGAGCAGTTCTTC.

The chain has TRBV6-1 and TRBJ1-5, with D tentatively TRBD1 (5 bases). V was trimmed by 0 bases and J by 6 bases, leaving 12 bases between them. Per the germline V gene, CDR1 is MNHNS and CDR2 is SASEGT. CDR3 length equals 15 residues. The CDR3 bases are TGTGCCAGCAGTGAAGCTGGGGGGAATCCTCAGCCCCAGCATTTT. Encoded protein: CASSEAGGNPQPQHF.

The gene calls are TRBV9 and TRBJ1-2, with D perhaps TRBD1 (5 bases). Germline V lookup: CDR1 SGDLS, CDR2 YYNGEE. Trimming cost V 0 bases and J 8 bases, with 14 bases left between them. CDR3 length equals 14 residues. This chain's CDR3 is CASSVEGVGGGYTF. In DNA, the CDR3 is TGTGCCAGCAGCGTAGAGGGTGTGGGGGGAGGCTACACCTTC.

Notes on this clone: One junction end disagrees with the germline gene, perhaps due to a read error. The chain couples TRBV7-9 to TRBJ1-1; D may be TRBD1 (6 bases). The CDR3 has 12 amino acids. CDR1 and CDR2 from the germline V gene are SEHNR and FQNEAQ (reference sequence). CDR3 nucleotides: TGTTCCAGCAGGTCCGGGACATATGAAGCTTTCTTT. Its translation is CSSRSGTYEAFF.

The chain recombines TRBV9 with TRBJ2-1; the match to TRBD2 covers 16 bases. Germline CDR1 reads SGDLS; CDR2 reads YYNGEE. V trimming: 3 bases; J trimming: 8 bases; junction bases outside the gene matches: 2. The length of the CDR3 is 15 residues. CDR3: CASSEGTSGRDEQFF. Written as DNA, the CDR3 is TGTGCCAGCAGCGAGGGGACTAGCGGGAGGGATGAGCAGTTCTTC.

The chain is built from TRBV2 and TRBJ1-2; D perhaps matches TRBD1 (5 bases). Per the germline V gene, CDR1 is SNHLY and CDR2 is FYNNEI. V gave up 1 base and J gave up 6 bases, with 9 bases separating them. This CDR3 spans 13 amino acids. The CDR3 coding sequence is TGTGCCAGCAGTGAAGAGGGGTACCATGGCTACACCTTC. It specifies CASSEEGYHGYTF.

This clone was observed a single time. This chain's CDR3 is CAISVVAGGSYNEQFF. The CDR3 DNA follows: TGTGCCATCAGTGTGGTGGCGGGGGGATCCTACAATGAGCAGTTCTTC. The chain couples TRBV10-3 to TRBJ2-1, with TRBD2 matching over 8 bases. The CDR3 totals 16 residues. Germline trimming cut 4 bases from V and 1 base from J; bases unmatched to any gene: 6. CDR1 ENHRY and CDR2 SYGVKD come from the germline V gene.

This chain links TRBV7-9 with TRBJ2-1; D might be TRBD1 (7 bases). V dropped 1 base and J dropped 8 bases, with 15 bases sitting between them. Germline loops: CDR1 SEHNR, CDR2 FQNEAQ (reference sequence). CDR3 length: 15 residues. In DNA, the CDR3 is TGTGCCAGCAGCTTAGTCGGCGGAGGGGGCGATGAGCAGTTCTTC. It specifies CASSLVGGGGDEQFF. Full variable domain (outside the CDR3, taken from reference TRBV7-9 and TRBJ2-1): DTGVSQNPRHKITKRGQNVTFRCDPISEHNRLYWYRQTLGQGPEFLTYFQNEAQLEKSRLLSDRFSAERPKGSFSTLEIQRTEQGDSAMYLCASSLVGGGGDEQFFGPGTRLTVL.

This chain uses TRBV27 with TRBJ2-1; TRBD2 matches at 11 bases. CDR3 length: 16 residues. J was trimmed by 4 bases and V by 3 bases; bases with no gene match: 5. CDR1 and CDR2 (germline): MNHEY, SMNVEV (reference sequence). CDR3 sequence reads: CASSLTLAGGYNEQFF. CDR3 nucleotides: TGTGCCAGCAGTTTGACTCTAGCGGGGGGTTACAATGAGCAGTTCTTC.

CDR3 region: CASSTDRVVGEQYF. CDR3 DNA sequence: TGTGCCAGCAGTACCGACAGGGTTGTCGGGGAGCAGTACTTC. The chain has TRBV6-5 and TRBJ2-7, with TRBD1 matching over 7 bases. Germline values: CDR1 MNHEY, CDR2 SVGAGI. The CDR3 loop spans 14 amino acids. V lost 5 bases and J lost 7; bases outside the gene matches: 11.

The chain joins TRBV18 to TRBJ1-1, with D possibly matching TRBD1 (6 bases). Germline V gives CDR1 KGHSH, CDR2 LQKENI. V was cut by 3 bases and J by 4 bases, with 9 bases left in between. This CDR3 is built from 13 residues. The CDR3 protein is CASSPRDTTEAFF. CDR3 in DNA: TGTGCCAGCTCACCCCGGGACACCACTGAAGCTTTCTTT.

The V call is TRBV7-2, the J call TRBJ2-1; D is unclear. The CDR3 is 11 amino acids. V lost 6 bases and J lost 4, with 4 bases in between. Germline V gives CDR1 SGHTA, CDR2 FQGNSA. The CDR3, as DNA: TGTGCCAGCAGGACTTACAATGAGCAGTTCTTC. Its protein product is CASRTYNEQFF.

This clone was seen a single time. The chain carries TRBV6-1 and TRBJ2-7; 9 nucleotides agree with TRBD2. The CDR3 is 14 amino acids. V shed 7 bases, J shed 1 base, and the junction held 5 bases outside the gene matches. Per germline, CDR1 MNHNS and CDR2 SASEGT. CDR3 protein: CASKLAGSSYEQYF. CDR3 DNA sequence: TGTGCCAGCAAGCTAGCGGGAAGTTCCTACGAGCAGTACTTC.

This chain uses TRBV7-2 with TRBJ2-1, with D perhaps TRBD2 (6 bases). Germline loops: CDR1 SGHTA, CDR2 FQGNSA. This CDR3 has 15 amino acids. The V end lost 6 bases, the J end lost 0 bases, and 12 bases lay between the germline ends. The CDR3, as DNA: TGTGCCAGCAGGTTACTCGGGGGCTCCTACAATGAGCAGTTCTTC. As protein: CASRLLGGSYNEQFF.

J is TRBJ1-5 and V is TRBV5-6; 8 positions agree with TRBD1. The germline gives CDR1 SGHDT, CDR2 YYEEEE. CDR3 size: 13 residues. V trimming: 2 bases; J trimming: 6 bases; junction bases outside the gene matches: 1. In DNA, the CDR3 is TGTGCCAGCAGCTTACAGGGGGGTCAGCCCCAGCATTTT. Residues: CASSLQGGQPQHF. The full variable domain, with the rest looked up from reference TRBV5-6 and TRBJ1-5, is DAGVTQSPTHLIKTRGQQVTLRCSPKSGHDTVSWYQQALGQGPQFIFQYYEEEERQRGNFPDRFSGHQFPNYSSELNVNALLLGDSALYLCASSLQGGQPQHFGDGTRLSIL.

This rearrangement joins TRBV4-3 to TRBJ2-3; TRBD2 agrees at 9 bases. The ends lost 4 bases at V and 1 base at J; junction bases unmatched: 6. The CDR3 totals 16 residues. Germline CDR1 LGHNA, CDR2 YSLEER. Here the CDR3 reads CASSPEPSGGTDTQYF. For the CDR3, the DNA is TGCGCCAGCAGCCCCGAACCTAGCGGGGGCACAGATACGCAGTATTTT.

CDR3 sequence (DNA): TGTGCCGTGGGAGGACAGGGAAGCTCCTACGAGCAGTACTTC. Its translation is CAVGGQGSSYEQYF. The chain employs TRBV10-3 and TRBJ2-7; TRBD1 aligns across 8 bases. After removal of 11 bases from V and 0 bases from J, the junction contained 9 bases not matched to a gene. Per germline, CDR1 ENHRY and CDR2 SYGVKD. CDR3 size: 14 residues.

This chain uses TRBV2 with TRBJ1-2, with 7 bases that match TRBD1. This CDR3 has 14 amino acids. CDR1 and CDR2 from the germline V gene are SNHLY and FYNNEI. The junction had 5 bases not matched to a gene; V was cut back by 1 base and J by 6 bases. Here the CDR3 DNA reads TGTGCCAGCAGTGAAGACAGGGGACCCAATGGCTACACCTTC. Its protein product is CASSEDRGPNGYTF.

The rearrangement uses TRBV10-3 and TRBJ2-1, with 12 nucleotides matching TRBD2. Germline CDR1 and CDR2: ENHRY and SYGVKD. Losses at the gene ends were 6 bases for V and 8 bases for J; bases not matched to a gene: 8. The CDR3 covers 15 residues. CDR3 in DNA: TGTGCCATCAGCCTAGCGGGAGGGGGCTTCGATGAGCAGTTCTTC. Its protein is CAISLAGGGFDEQFF.

The chain carries TRBV30 and TRBJ2-3, with TRBD1 matching over 8 bases. CDR3 size: 13 residues. Trimming took 6 bases from V and 7 from J; bases not matched to a gene: 9. Germline CDR1 is GTSNPN and CDR2 is SVGIG (reference sequence). Here the CDR3 reads CACLGQEGYTQYF. DNA for the CDR3: TGTGCCTGCCTGGGACAGGAGGGATATACGCAGTATTTT.

V and J are TRBV19 and TRBJ2-3; D gene uncertain. V lost 4 bases to trimming and J lost 1 base, with 9 bases between them. This CDR3 is built from 14 residues. Germline assignment: CDR1 LNHDA and CDR2 SQIVND (reference sequence). CDR3 amino acids: CASSRTRGTDTQYF. The CDR3 bases are TGTGCCAGTAGTAGAACCCGAGGCACAGATACGCAGTATTTT.

The chain is built from TRBV15 and TRBJ2-3, with a weak D call TRBD1 (6 bases). Trimming stripped 5 bases from V and 6 bases from J, with 15 bases between. CDR3 length: 14 residues. Germline values: CDR1 LNHNV, CDR2 YYDKDF (reference sequence). CDR3: CATSGGWDSDTQYF. The CDR3 nucleotides are TGTGCCACCAGCGGGGGCTGGGATTCGGATACGCAGTATTTT.

This clone came up once. This chain links TRBV10-3 with TRBJ1-2; no reliable D call. Trimming removed 3 bases from V and 5 bases from J, with 19 bases in between. Germline assignment: CDR1 ENHRY and CDR2 SYGVKD. This CDR3 is built from 16 residues. The CDR3 nucleotides read TGTGCCATCAGTGACCCAATAATGGACCGGGAGTATGGCTACACCTTC. Translated: CAISDPIMDREYGYTF.

The sample holds one count of this clone. The CDR3 DNA is TGTGCCAGCAGCCACGGGACAGATAATTCACCCCTCCACTTT. Amino acids: CASSHGTDNSPLHF. V and J are TRBV5-5 and TRBJ1-6; TRBD1 matches at 7 bases. The CDR3 totals 14 residues. Looked up from germline, CDR1 is SGHKS and CDR2 is YYEKEE (reference sequence). The trim removed 4 bases at V and 5 bases at J, leaving 3 bases unmatched.

V usage is TRBV30 and J usage is TRBJ1-2; no clear D gene. CDR1 and CDR2 from the germline V gene are GTSNPN and SVGIG (reference sequence). The CDR3 has 12 residues. V lost 3 bases, J lost 0 bases, and 5 bases lay in between. The CDR3 nucleotides are TGTGCCTGGAGCCACACTAACTATGGCTACACCTTC. This translates into CAWSHTNYGYTF.

This sequence joins TRBV27 and TRBJ1-5; no definite D call. Germline V CDR1 and CDR2: MNHEY, SMNVEV (reference sequence). Trimming took 4 bases from V and 3 from J, leaving 10 bases between them. This CDR3 is 14 amino acids long. CDR3 loop: CASSWGGSNQPQHF. CDR3 bases: TGTGCCAGCAGTTGGGGAGGGTCCAATCAGCCCCAGCATTTT.

The V gene is TRBV6-6, the J gene TRBJ2-1; tentative D call: TRBD1 (6 bases). The V end was cut by 0 bases, the J end by 4 bases, with 7 bases between. The CDR3 has 14 amino acids. Germline V CDR1 and CDR2: MNHNY, SVGAGI (reference sequence). The CDR3: CASSYSDRYNEQFF. In DNA, the CDR3 is TGTGCCAGCAGTTACTCGGACAGATACAATGAGCAGTTCTTC.

This clone has more than one count but fewer than ten. The rearrangement links TRBV6-6 to TRBJ1-1; D is undetermined. Germline CDR1 reads MNHNY; CDR2 reads SVGAGI (reference sequence). The CDR3 is made up of 13 amino acids. V shed 7 bases and J shed 5 bases, with 14 bases lying between them. CDR3: CASNPEVLTEAFF. CDR3 sequence (DNA): TGTGCCAGCAACCCCGAGGTGTTGACTGAAGCTTTCTTT.

The rearrangement uses TRBV4-1 and TRBJ1-3, with TRBD1 matching 9 bases. Germline loops: CDR1 MGHRA, CDR2 YSYEKL. Trimming removed 4 bases from V and 2 bases from J; junction bases left unmatched: 3. CDR3 length equals 15 residues. The CDR3 loop is CASSPGQGAGNTIYF. CDR3 DNA: TGCGCCAGCAGCCCGGGACAGGGAGCTGGAAACACCATATATTTT.

V usage is TRBV30 and J usage is TRBJ2-2, with 8 bases identical to TRBD2. The CDR3 contains 15 residues. Germline loops: CDR1 GTSNPN, CDR2 SVGIG (reference sequence). The V and J ends lost 0 bases and 0 bases, in that order; junction bases with no gene match: 0. As DNA, the CDR3 is TGTGCCTGGAGTGTGACTAGCGCGAACACCGGGGAGCTGTTTTTT. This gives the protein CAWSVTSANTGELFF.